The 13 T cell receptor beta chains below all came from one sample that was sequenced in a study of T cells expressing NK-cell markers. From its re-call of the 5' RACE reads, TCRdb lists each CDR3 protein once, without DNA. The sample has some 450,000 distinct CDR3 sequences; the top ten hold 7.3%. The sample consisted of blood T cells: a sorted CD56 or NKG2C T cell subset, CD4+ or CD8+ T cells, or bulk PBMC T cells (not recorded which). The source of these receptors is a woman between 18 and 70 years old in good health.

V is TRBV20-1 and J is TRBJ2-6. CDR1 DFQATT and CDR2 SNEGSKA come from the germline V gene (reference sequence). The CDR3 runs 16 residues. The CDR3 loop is CSAHGARSSGANVLTF.

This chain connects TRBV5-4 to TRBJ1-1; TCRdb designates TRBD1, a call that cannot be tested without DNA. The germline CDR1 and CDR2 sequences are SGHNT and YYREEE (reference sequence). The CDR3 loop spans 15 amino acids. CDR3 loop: CASSGGDSLNTEAFF.

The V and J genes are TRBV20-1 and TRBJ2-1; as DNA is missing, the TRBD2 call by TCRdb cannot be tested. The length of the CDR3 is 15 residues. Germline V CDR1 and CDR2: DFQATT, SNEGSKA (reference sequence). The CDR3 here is CSARDAARELNEQFF.

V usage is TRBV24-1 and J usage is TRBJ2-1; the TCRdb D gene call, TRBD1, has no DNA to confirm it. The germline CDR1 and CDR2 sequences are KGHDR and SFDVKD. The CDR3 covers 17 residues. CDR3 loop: CATSDSRQGITYNEQFF.

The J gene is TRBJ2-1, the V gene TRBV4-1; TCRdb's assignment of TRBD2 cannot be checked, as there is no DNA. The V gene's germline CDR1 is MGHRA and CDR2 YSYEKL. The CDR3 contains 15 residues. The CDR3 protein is CASSQDALPYNEQFF.

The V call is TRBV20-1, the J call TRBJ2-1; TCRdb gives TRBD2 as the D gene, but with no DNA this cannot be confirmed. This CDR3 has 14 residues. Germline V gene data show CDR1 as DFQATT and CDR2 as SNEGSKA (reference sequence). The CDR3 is CSASQRKGSNEQFF.

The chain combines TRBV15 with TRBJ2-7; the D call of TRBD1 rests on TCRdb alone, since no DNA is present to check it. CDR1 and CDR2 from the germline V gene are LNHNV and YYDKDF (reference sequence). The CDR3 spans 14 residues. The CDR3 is CATSRGGGGYEQYF.

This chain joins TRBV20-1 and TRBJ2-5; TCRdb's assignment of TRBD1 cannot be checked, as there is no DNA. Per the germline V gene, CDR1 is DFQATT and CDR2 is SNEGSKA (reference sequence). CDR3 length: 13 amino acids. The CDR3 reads CSVGDGLRETQYF.

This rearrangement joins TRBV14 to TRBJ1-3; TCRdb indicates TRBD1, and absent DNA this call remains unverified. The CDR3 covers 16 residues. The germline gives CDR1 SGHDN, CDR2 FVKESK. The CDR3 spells CASSQTGTGERNTIYF.

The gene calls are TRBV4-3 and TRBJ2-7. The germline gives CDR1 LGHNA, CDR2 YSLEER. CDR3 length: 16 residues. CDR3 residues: CASSQDLVSNSYEQYF.

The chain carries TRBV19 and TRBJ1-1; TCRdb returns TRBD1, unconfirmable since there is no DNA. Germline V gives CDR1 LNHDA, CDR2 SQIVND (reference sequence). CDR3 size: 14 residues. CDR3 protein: CASNPDSMNTEAFF.

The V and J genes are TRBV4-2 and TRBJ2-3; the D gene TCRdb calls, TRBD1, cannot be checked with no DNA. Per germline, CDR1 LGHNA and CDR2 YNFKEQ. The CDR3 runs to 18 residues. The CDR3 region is CASSQELAGAPGTDTQYF.

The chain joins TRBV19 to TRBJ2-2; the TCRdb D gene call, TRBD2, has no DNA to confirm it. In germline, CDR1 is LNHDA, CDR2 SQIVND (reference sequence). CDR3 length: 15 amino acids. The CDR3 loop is CASSSREGNTGELFF.